These T cell receptor beta chains were read from a single sample in a study of OX40 agonist ivuxolimab in advanced cancers. Sequencing was performed with immunoSEQ multiplex PCR; in TCRdb, only in-frame clones are kept and a portion is missing. This sample has about 34,000 clones, with roughly 89% found just once. Sequenced material: CD4+ or CD8+ T cells sorted from blood, taken in a trial of the OX40 agonist ivuxolimab. The receptors derive from an adult with an advanced solid tumor such as melanoma, head and neck, liver or kidney cancer. Both conserved end residues are trimmed from each CDR3.

v_call cdr3_aa
TRBV7-9 ASSQRSAGGYEQY
TRBV9 ASSVAPGTNTGELF
TRBV16 ASSQSWGNYGYT
TRBV28 ASSSSGGTRYGYT
TRBV30 AWSLQINYGYT
TRBV9 ASSVAPDSYGYT
TRBV6-6 ASSYSGTANYGYT
TRBV27 ASSLSSSGWIETQY
TRBV28 ASRGYGVSRAEGPQH
TRBV13 ASSPSPRETQY
TRBV5-1 ASSLNFQASNSGNTIY
TRBV5-6 ASSWDRVGNTIY
TRBV6-4 ASSDSDRDLSYEQY
TRBV5-4 ASSPQPEVDSQETQY
TRBV29-1 SVDGTNNEQF
TRBV5-4 ASSSPGQGNYGYT
TRBV4-1 ASSRLPGVLGHEQY
TRBV7-3 ASSLDSYTEAF
TRBV2 ASNNSPSTGELF
TRBV7-2 ASSLDGNNEQF
TRBV25-1 ASRSQGPQF
TRBV5-4 ASSLFGKTEAF
TRBV29-1 SVGTGGNQPQH
TRBV7-2 ASISPGGGGYT
TRBV5-1 ASSPGLAGDNEQF
TRBV6-1 ASSVGTGGREPQH
TRBV29-1 SVDRAVNTEAF
TRBV19 ASSIGAGVSYNEQF
TRBV10-3 AISELAANTGELF
TRBV7-8 ASSLVGTGNQPQH
TRBV4-2 ASSQRGQGVQETQY
TRBV27 ASSLRAGEQF
TRBV14 ASSQGNEQF
TRBV5-6 ASSLPQNTDTQY
TRBV7-2 ASSLGATDTQY
TRBV28 ASSRQPEGLF
TRBV27 ASSLSQLGQGVGTQY
TRBV5-1 ASSLGSPTNEKLF
TRBV5-5 ASSLSRAGANVLT
TRBV11-1 ASSFGDTGYEQY
TRBV29-1 SVEVTQGETQY
TRBV2 ASRAMDSLTNEKLF
TRBV6-1 ASSYGTLYRYT
TRBV5-1 ASSPGLRTGNTIY
TRBV20-1 SAELADTQY
TRBV4-3 ASSQRFEGQETQY
TRBV7-8 ASSLTPGPTDTQY
TRBV11-3 ASSSSDRDGYT
TRBV19 ASSSGQGNTGELF
TRBV5-1 ASNRQPDNYGYT
TRBV15 ATSRVGEGQPQH
TRBV15 ATSRDPTSTDTQY
TRBV19 ASKGQGSSYEQY